A selection of T cell receptor beta chains follows, all from one sample in a study of cytomegalovirus exposure and HLA in healthy donors. The protocol was immunoSEQ multiplex PCR, while the TCRdb copy is restricted to in-frame clones and leaves out a portion. This repertoire shows roughly 70,000 clones, just over 75% found once; its top ten account for 6.3%. Input material: PBMCs. These receptors originate from a man aged 45 to 65 in good health and CMV-seronegative. Each CDR3 is given with its conserved first and last residue. The order of the fields is CDR3 length, V gene, D gene, clone size, J gene, CDR3 protein, CDR3 DNA. D genes are given only for firm matches. Not every row has a clone size; where given, it reads once, few, many or a size class.

13	TRBV2	.	.	TRBJ2-7	CASKADSNYEQYF	TGTGCCAGCAAGGCGGACTCGAACTACGAGCAGTACTTC
17	TRBV19	.	.	TRBJ1-6	CASTRSDSLSYNSPLHF	TGTGCCAGTACCCGATCGGACAGCCTTTCCTATAATTCACCCCTCCACTTT
13	TRBV2	.	.	TRBJ2-5	CASRNDLKETQYF	TGTGCCAGCAGGAATGACTTAAAAGAGACCCAGTACTTC
15	TRBV6-5	.	.	TRBJ2-1	CASSYWGGGYNEQFF	TGTGCCAGCAGTTACTGGGGAGGGGGCTACAATGAGCAGTTCTTC
17	TRBV5-4	TRBD2	few	TRBJ2-2	CASSLLTSGTNTGELFF	TGTGCCAGCAGCTTGTTGACTAGCGGTACGAACACCGGGGAGCTGTTTTTT
13	TRBV5-1	.	.	TRBJ2-7	CASSLGRQAKQYF	TGCGCCAGCAGCTTGGGTCGCCAGGCCAAGCAGTACTTC
15	TRBV7-6	.	.	TRBJ1-1	CASSSPQGRDTEAFF	TGTGCCAGCAGCTCACCACAGGGAAGGGACACTGAAGCTTTCTTT
20	TRBV27	TRBD2	.	TRBJ2-7	CASSLSRAGFGLAGVYEQYF	TGTGCCAGCAGTTTATCGAGGGCAGGATTCGGACTAGCGGGAGTCTACGAGCAGTACTTC
11	TRBV18	.	.	TRBJ2-1	CASSQGNEQFF	TGTGCCAGCTCTCAGGGAAATGAGCAGTTCTTC
16	TRBV7-9	TRBD2	.	TRBJ2-1	CASSSRGGLAGNEQFF	TGTGCCAGCAGCTCCAGAGGAGGACTAGCGGGGAATGAGCAGTTCTTC
11	TRBV20-1	.	.	TRBJ1-2	CSARDKLSYTF	TGCAGTGCCAGGGACAAACTGAGCTACACCTTC
13	TRBV19	.	.	TRBJ2-3	CASSSWGPDTQYF	TGTGCCAGTAGTAGCTGGGGGCCAGATACGCAGTATTTT
14	TRBV6-5	TRBD1	.	TRBJ2-2	CASSYYRGRGELFF	TGTGCCAGCAGCTATTACAGGGGTCGAGGGGAGCTGTTTTTT
17	TRBV4-1	.	.	TRBJ2-1	CASSRGPPGVSYNEQFF	TGCGCCAGCAGCCGGGGACCCCCGGGGGTATCCTACAATGAGCAGTTCTTC
16	TRBV28	TRBD1	.	TRBJ2-7	CASSIYPRDRAYEQYF	TGTGCCAGCAGTATATACCCCCGGGACAGGGCCTACGAGCAGTACTTC
15	TRBV6-5	TRBD2	.	TRBJ2-1	CASSYRLAGANEQFF	TGTGCCAGCAGTTACCGACTAGCGGGCGCAAATGAGCAGTTCTTC